The present TCR beta chain was sequenced within a study of blood T cell repertoires in COVID-19. Germline assignment: CDR1 SGHTA and CDR2 FQGTGA. The trim removed 5 bases at V and 0 bases at J, leaving 4 bases unmatched. This CDR3 is built from 15 residues. Produced via immunoSEQ multiplex PCR; TCRdb's table is partial and in-frame only. The sample lists 90,000 to 130,000 clones; approximately 80% were seen once. V usage is TRBV7-3 and J usage is TRBJ1-1, with TRBD1 matching over 9 bases. The origin of this receptor is a woman aged 65 to 85 with acute or convalescent COVID-19. The source material was peripheral blood. CDR3 region: CASSRDRALNTEAFF. The CDR3 nucleotides read TGTGCCAGCAGCCGGGACAGGGCTTTGAACACTGAAGCTTTCTTT.